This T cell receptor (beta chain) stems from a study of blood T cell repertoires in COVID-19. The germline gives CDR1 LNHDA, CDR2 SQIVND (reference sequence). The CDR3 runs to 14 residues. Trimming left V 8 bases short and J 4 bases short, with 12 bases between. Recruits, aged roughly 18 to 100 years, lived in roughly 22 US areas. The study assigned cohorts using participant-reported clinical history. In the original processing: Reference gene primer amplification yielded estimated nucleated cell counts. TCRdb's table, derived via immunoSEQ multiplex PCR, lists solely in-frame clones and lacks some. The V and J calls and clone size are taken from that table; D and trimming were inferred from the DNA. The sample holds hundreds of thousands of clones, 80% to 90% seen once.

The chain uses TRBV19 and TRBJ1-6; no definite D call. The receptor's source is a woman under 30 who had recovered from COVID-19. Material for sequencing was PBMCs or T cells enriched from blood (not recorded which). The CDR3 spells CASRGPPYNSPLHF. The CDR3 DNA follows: TGTGCCAGTCGAGGTCCCCCATATAATTCACCCCTCCACTTT.